These 16 T cell receptor beta chains originate from one sample sequenced in a study of blood T cell repertoires in COVID-19. Repertoires were generated with immunoSEQ multiplex PCR, while TCRdb's copy carries only in-frame clones and drops some. The repertoire holds roughly 190,000 clones, with nearly 90% as singletons. Sequencing used peripheral blood. These receptors came from a man aged 55 to 70 with active or convalescent COVID-19.

The chain employs TRBV6-5 and TRBJ2-3; D gene uncertain. V lost 0 bases and J 10 bases, leaving 11 bases between the germline ends. The germline CDR1 and CDR2 sequences are MNHEY and SVGAGI. The CDR3 sequence is 13 residues long. DNA of the CDR3: TGTGCCAGCAGTTACTCCCGACATATCTCGCAGTATTTT. Amino acids: CASSYSRHISQYF.

The chain links TRBV7-9 to TRBJ1-1; TRBD1 matches 7 bases. The CDR3 length is 16 residues. In germline, CDR1 is SEHNR, CDR2 FQNEAQ (reference sequence). V lost 5 bases, J lost 2 bases, and 11 bases stayed unmatched. The CDR3 region is CASSNSAGQINTEAFF. Here the CDR3 DNA reads TGTGCCAGCAGCAATTCCGCGGGACAGATTAACACTGAAGCTTTCTTT.

This sequence joins TRBV19 and TRBJ1-2; a possible D gene is TRBD1 (5 bases). Germline-derived CDR1 and CDR2 are LNHDA and SQIVND (reference sequence). The ends were cut back, 2 bases at V and 5 bases at J, with 9 bases in the middle. The CDR3 runs 13 residues. The DNA for the CDR3 is TGTGCCAGTAGTATATGGCCAGGGTATGGCTACACCTTC. Its protein product is CASSIWPGYGYTF.

This clone has a handful of counts. The rearrangement links TRBV7-6 to TRBJ2-3, with a weak D call TRBD1 (6 bases). The CDR3 extends over 15 amino acids. From germline, CDR1 is SGHVS and CDR2 FNYEAQ. The V and J ends lost 2 bases and 0 bases respectively, with 9 bases between them. This CDR3 is CASSLHQGSTDTQYF. The CDR3 DNA is TGTGCCAGCAGCTTACACCAGGGGAGCACAGATACGCAGTATTTT.

The chain joins TRBV6-5 to TRBJ1-6; D possibly corresponds to TRBD1 (6 bases). This CDR3 has 15 residues. V gave up 6 bases and J gave up 5 bases, with 14 bases separating them. The germline CDR1 and CDR2 sequences are MNHEY and SVGAGI. CDR3 in amino acids: CASRFPGQNNSPLHF. In nucleotides, the CDR3 is TGTGCCAGCAGATTTCCGGGACAAAATAATTCACCCCTCCACTTT.

The rearrangement links TRBV18 to TRBJ1-6; 8 bases match TRBD1. This CDR3 spans 15 amino acids. From germline, CDR1 is KGHSH and CDR2 LQKENI. V was clipped by 3 bases and J by 7 bases; unmatched bases: 5. DNA for the CDR3: TGTGCCAGCTCACCTCCGGCAGGGGGCAATTCACCCCTCCACTTT. It is translated as CASSPPAGGNSPLHF.

J is TRBJ1-2 and V is TRBV5-6; no definite D call. The CDR3 contains 14 residues. Trimming shortened V by 6 bases and J by 0 bases, and 12 bases separated the two germline ends. Germline CDR1 is SGHDT and CDR2 is YYEEEE. CDR3 sequence: CASTLRLANYGYTF. CDR3 nucleotide sequence: TGTGCCAGCACTTTGAGGTTAGCTAACTATGGCTACACCTTC. The whole variable domain, remainder taken from reference TRBV5-6 and TRBJ1-2, is DAGVTQSPTHLIKTRGQQVTLRCSPKSGHDTVSWYQQALGQGPQFIFQYYEEEERQRGNFPDRFSGHQFPNYSSELNVNALLLGDSALYLCASTLRLANYGYTFGSGTRLTVV.

The V and J genes are TRBV10-2 and TRBJ2-1, with 10 bases that match TRBD2. The V gene end was trimmed by 3 bases and the J gene end by 2 bases; junction bases not matched to a gene: 4. CDR1 WSHSY and CDR2 SAAADI come from the germline V gene. The CDR3 covers 16 residues. The CDR3 here is CASSDGLAGAYNEQFF. CDR3 in DNA: TGCGCCAGCAGTGACGGGCTAGCGGGGGCCTACAATGAGCAGTTCTTC.

The V call is TRBV18, the J call TRBJ2-1; 13 bases are a match to TRBD2. The germline V gene encodes CDR1 KGHSH and CDR2 LQKENI. After removal of 5 bases from V and 6 bases from J, the junction contained 4 bases not matched to a gene. The CDR3 is made up of 15 amino acids. DNA for the CDR3: TGTGCCAGCTCATTAGGACTAGCGGGGGTCAATGAGCAGTTCTTC. Translated, it gives CASSLGLAGVNEQFF. The variable domain in full, completed from reference TRBV18 and TRBJ2-1, reads NAGVMQNPRHLVRRRGQEARLRCSPMKGHSHVYWYRQLPEEGLKFMVYLQKENIIDESGMPKERFSAEFPKEGPSILRIQQVVRGDSAAYFCASSLGLAGVNEQFFGPGTRLTVL.

This clone showed up just once. The chain carries TRBV5-6 and TRBJ1-2, with 9 bases matching TRBD1. This CDR3 comprises 15 residues. Germline assignment: CDR1 SGHDT and CDR2 YYEEEE. J gave up 4 bases and V 4 bases, and 8 bases lay outside the gene matches. The CDR3 region is CASSLGDRESYGYTF. The CDR3 DNA reads as TGTGCCAGCAGCCTAGGGGACAGGGAGAGCTATGGCTACACCTTC. Variable domain in full (rest from reference TRBV5-6 and TRBJ1-2): DAGVTQSPTHLIKTRGQQVTLRCSPKSGHDTVSWYQQALGQGPQFIFQYYEEEERQRGNFPDRFSGHQFPNYSSELNVNALLLGDSALYLCASSLGDRESYGYTFGSGTRLTVV.

This clone appeared a few times. The rearrangement joins TRBV2 to TRBJ2-2; the D gene is possibly TRBD1 (5 bases). The V gene's germline CDR1 is SNHLY and CDR2 FYNNEI. V was clipped by 7 bases and J by 6 bases, with 12 bases between them. The CDR3 consists of 13 residues. The CDR3 nucleotides read TGTGCCAGCACCAGGGCAGTTGCCGGGGAGCTGTTTTTT. Protein product: CASTRAVAGELFF.

A single count supports this clone. The rearrangement uses TRBV10-3 and TRBJ2-7, with TRBD1 matching 9 bases. CDR1 and CDR2 (germline): ENHRY, SYGVKD. V was clipped by 5 bases and J by 1 base; unmatched bases: 15. This CDR3 spans 18 amino acids. CDR3 amino acids: CAISRTGDLYGGSYEQYF. Written as DNA, the CDR3 is TGTGCCATCAGTCGGACAGGGGATTTATACGGGGGGTCCTACGAGCAGTACTTC.

The rearrangement uses TRBV11-3 and TRBJ1-1, with a tentative D call TRBD1 (6 bases). Germline-derived CDR1 and CDR2 are SGHNT and YENEEA. The CDR3 covers 13 residues. The V and J ends lost 0 bases and 4 bases respectively, with 6 bases between them. CDR3: CASSLDRGTEAFF. CDR3 DNA sequence: TGTGCCAGCAGCTTAGACAGGGGCACTGAAGCTTTCTTT.

The sample holds one count of this clone. The genes are TRBV5-1 and TRBJ2-3; 8 nucleotides align to TRBD1. CDR1 SGHRS and CDR2 YFSETQ come from the germline V gene. The CDR3 runs to 15 residues. V lost 4 bases to trimming and J lost 0 bases; unmatched junction nucleotides: 4. Here the CDR3 reads CASSGTGTSTDTQYF. CDR3 sequence (DNA): TGCGCCAGCAGCGGGACAGGTACTAGCACAGATACGCAGTATTTT.

The J gene is TRBJ2-1, the V gene TRBV5-1; TRBD2 aligns across 8 bases. CDR1 and CDR2 from the germline V gene are SGHRS and YFSETQ. Trimming removed 5 bases from V and 4 bases from J; junction bases left unmatched: 5. The CDR3 is 14 amino acids. The CDR3 nucleotides are TGCGCCAGCAGGATAATAGCGGGATACAATGAGCAGTTCTTC. Its translation: CASRIIAGYNEQFF. The entire variable domain, with the rest obtained from reference TRBV5-1 and TRBJ2-1, is as follows: KAGVTQTPRYLIKTRGQQVTLSCSPISGHRSVSWYQQTPGQGLQFLFEYFSETQRNKGNFPGRFSGRQFSNSRSEMNVSTLELGDSALYLCASRIIAGYNEQFFGPGTRLTVL.

The V call is TRBV4-1, the J call TRBJ2-7; 12 bases fit TRBD1. CDR1 MGHRA and CDR2 YSYEKL come from the germline V gene. The CDR3 runs to 16 residues. V shed 1 base, J shed 7 bases, and the junction held 8 bases outside the gene matches. The CDR3 DNA reads as TGCGCCAGCAGCCAAGGGTCGGGACAGGGGGCAAGGGAGCAGTACTTC. Translated: CASSQGSGQGAREQYF.